This T cell receptor beta chain was identified during a study of blood T cell repertoires in COVID-19. The CDR3 totals 15 residues. Germline lookup yields CDR1 MNHEY and CDR2 SMNVEV (reference sequence). The J segment lost 6 bases and the V segment lost 6 bases, leaving 6 bases of the junction unmatched. TCRdb's copy holds only in-frame clones and misses some; the assay was immunoSEQ multiplex PCR. This table holds around 250,000 clones, around 90% found once. V usage is TRBV27 and J usage is TRBJ2-2; 11 nucleotides agree with TRBD2. The source is a woman aged 45-65 years who had recovered from COVID-19. The sequenced sample was PBMCs or T cells enriched from blood (not recorded which). The CDR3 DNA is TGTGCCAGCAGGCCGGGACTAGCGGACTCCGGGGAGCTGTTTTTT. This gives the protein CASRPGLADSGELFF.